The TCR beta chain described here comes from a study of control samples from healthy donors and cancer patients. Trimming left V 6 bases short and J 4 bases short, with 12 bases between. CDR1 MGHDK and CDR2 SYGVNS come from the germline V gene. This CDR3 is built from 13 residues. The repertoire was sequenced with immunoSEQ multiplex PCR; TCRdb's copy has only in-frame clones and lacks some. The sample lists about 92,000 clones, roughly 86% occurring once. The sequenced material came from blood. The TCR comes from a woman aged 55-70 years in good health. The chain has TRBV25-1 and TRBJ1-2, with D hard to call. The CDR3 loop is CASSPRGFYGYTF. CDR3 nucleotide sequence: TGTGCCAGCAGCCCTCGCGGGTTCTATGGCTACACCTTC.